Included here is one T cell receptor (beta chain) sequence, with context. The sample comes from a study of T cells in placental villitis. The libraries were made with immunoSEQ v4. The table came from immunoSEQ multiplex PCR; TCRdb's copy has only in-frame clones and leaves some out. The repertoire holds under 4,000 clones, with roughly 79% as singletons. Germline V CDR1 and CDR2: SGHDT, YYEEEE. The V and J ends lost 4 bases and 7 bases, in that order; junction bases with no gene match: 13. CDR3 length: 17 residues. Source material: placental tissue containing maternal and fetal cells. This chain joins TRBV5-6 and TRBJ2-1; TRBD2 agrees at 11 bases. This clonotype was obtained from a human patient with infectious villitis; the placental T cells may come from both mother and fetus. For the CDR3, the DNA is TGTGCCAGCAGCCCGTTTCTAGCGGGGGGACGTAAGAATGAGCAGTTCTTC. The encoded protein is CASSPFLAGGRKNEQFF. Supplemented by reference TRBV5-6 and TRBJ2-1, the full variable domain reads DAGVTQSPTHLIKTRGQQVTLRCSPKSGHDTVSWYQQALGQGPQFIFQYYEEEERQRGNFPDRFSGHQFPNYSSELNVNALLLGDSALYLCASSPFLAGGRKNEQFFGPGTRLTVL.